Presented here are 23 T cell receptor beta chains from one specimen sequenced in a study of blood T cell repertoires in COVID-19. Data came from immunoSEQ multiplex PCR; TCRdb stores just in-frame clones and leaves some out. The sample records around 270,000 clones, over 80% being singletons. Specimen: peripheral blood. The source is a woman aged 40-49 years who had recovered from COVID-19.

In DNA, the CDR3 is TGTGCCAGCAGTTTCAGGGTCCATCAGCCCCAGCATTTT. Protein: CASSFRVHQPQHF. The V gene is TRBV6-5, the J gene TRBJ1-5; tentative D call: TRBD1 (5 bases). The V end was cut by 4 bases, the J end by 5 bases, with 9 bases between. This CDR3 region has 13 residues. Germline V gene lookup returns CDR1 MNHEY and CDR2 SVGAGI.

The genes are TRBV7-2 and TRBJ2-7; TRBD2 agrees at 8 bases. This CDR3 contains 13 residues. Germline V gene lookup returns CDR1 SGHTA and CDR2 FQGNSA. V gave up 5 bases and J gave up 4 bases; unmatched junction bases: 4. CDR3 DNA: TGTGCCAGCAGCCCGGGACTAGTGTACGAGCAGTACTTC. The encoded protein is CASSPGLVYEQYF.

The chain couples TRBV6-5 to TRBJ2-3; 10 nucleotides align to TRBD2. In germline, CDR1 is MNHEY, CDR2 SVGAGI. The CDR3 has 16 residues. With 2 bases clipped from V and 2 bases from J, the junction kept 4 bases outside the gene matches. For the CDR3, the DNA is TGTGCCAGCAGTTACCAAAGCGGGGGGGCCACAGATACGCAGTATTTT. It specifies CASSYQSGGATDTQYF.

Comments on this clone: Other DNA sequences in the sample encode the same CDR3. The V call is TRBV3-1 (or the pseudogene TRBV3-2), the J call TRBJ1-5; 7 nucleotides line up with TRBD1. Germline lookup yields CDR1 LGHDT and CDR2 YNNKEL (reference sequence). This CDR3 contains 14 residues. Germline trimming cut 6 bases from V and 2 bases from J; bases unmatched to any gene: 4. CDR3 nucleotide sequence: TGTGCCAGCAGTCCCACAGGGGGCAATCAGCCCCAGCATTTT. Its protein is CASSPTGGNQPQHF.

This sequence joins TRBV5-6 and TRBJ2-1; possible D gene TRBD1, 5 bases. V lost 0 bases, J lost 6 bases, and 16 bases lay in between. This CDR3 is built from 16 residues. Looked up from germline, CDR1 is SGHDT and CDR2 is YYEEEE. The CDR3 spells CASSLDWGRVVNEQFF. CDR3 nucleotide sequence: TGTGCCAGCAGCTTGGATTGGGGCAGGGTGGTCAATGAGCAGTTCTTC.

DNA for the CDR3: TGTGCCTGGAGCCGGTTGGGAGACAGGGTCGAGGGGGAGCTGTTTTTT. It specifies CAWSRLGDRVEGELFF. The chain uses TRBV30 and TRBJ2-2; 7 bases line up with TRBD1. Germline assignment: CDR1 GTSNPN and CDR2 SVGIG (reference sequence). The CDR3 runs 16 residues. Germline trimming cut 3 bases from V and 8 bases from J; bases unmatched to any gene: 15.

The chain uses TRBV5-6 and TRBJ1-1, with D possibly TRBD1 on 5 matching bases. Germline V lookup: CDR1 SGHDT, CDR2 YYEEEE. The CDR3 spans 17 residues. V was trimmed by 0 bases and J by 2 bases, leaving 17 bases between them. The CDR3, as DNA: TGTGCCAGCAGCTTGGCCCAGACAGCTACCCTAAACACTGAAGCTTTCTTT. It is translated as CASSLAQTATLNTEAFF.

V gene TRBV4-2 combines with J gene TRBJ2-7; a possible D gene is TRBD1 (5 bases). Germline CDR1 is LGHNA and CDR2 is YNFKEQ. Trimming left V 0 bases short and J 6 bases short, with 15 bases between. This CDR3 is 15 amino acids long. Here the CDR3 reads CASSQDWQGQGEQYF. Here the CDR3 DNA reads TGTGCCAGCAGCCAAGATTGGCAGGGTCAGGGCGAGCAGTACTTC.

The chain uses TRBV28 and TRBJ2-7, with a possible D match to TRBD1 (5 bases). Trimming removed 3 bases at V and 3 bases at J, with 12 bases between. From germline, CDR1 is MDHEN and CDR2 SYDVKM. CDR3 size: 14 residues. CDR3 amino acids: CASSFPGLVYEQYF. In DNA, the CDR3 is TGTGCCAGCAGTTTTCCAGGGCTTGTCTACGAGCAGTACTTC.

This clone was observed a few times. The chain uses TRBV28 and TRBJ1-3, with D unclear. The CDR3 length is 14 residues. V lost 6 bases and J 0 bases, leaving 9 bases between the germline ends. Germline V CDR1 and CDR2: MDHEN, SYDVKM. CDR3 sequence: CASRTQISGNTIYF. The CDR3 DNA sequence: TGTGCCAGCAGGACACAGATCTCTGGAAACACCATATATTTT.

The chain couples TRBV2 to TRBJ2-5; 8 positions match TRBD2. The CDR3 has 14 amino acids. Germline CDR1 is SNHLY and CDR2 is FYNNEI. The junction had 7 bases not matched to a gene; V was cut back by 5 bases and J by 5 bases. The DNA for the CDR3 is TGTGCCAGCAGTACCGGACTAGCTGCTGAGACCCAGTACTTC. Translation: CASSTGLAAETQYF.

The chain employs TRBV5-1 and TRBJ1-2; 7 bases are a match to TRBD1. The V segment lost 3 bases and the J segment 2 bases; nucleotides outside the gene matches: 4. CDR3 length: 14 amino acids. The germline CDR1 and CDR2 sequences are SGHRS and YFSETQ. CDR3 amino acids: CASSWTGVNYGYTF. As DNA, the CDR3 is TGCGCCAGCAGCTGGACAGGTGTAAACTATGGCTACACCTTC.

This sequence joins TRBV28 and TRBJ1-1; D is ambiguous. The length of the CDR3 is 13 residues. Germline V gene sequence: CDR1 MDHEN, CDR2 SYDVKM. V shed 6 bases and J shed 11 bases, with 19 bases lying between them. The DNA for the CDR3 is TGTGCCAGCAGCCGAGGGTCCAGCCGAGTGGCTTTCTTT. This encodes CASSRGSSRVAFF.

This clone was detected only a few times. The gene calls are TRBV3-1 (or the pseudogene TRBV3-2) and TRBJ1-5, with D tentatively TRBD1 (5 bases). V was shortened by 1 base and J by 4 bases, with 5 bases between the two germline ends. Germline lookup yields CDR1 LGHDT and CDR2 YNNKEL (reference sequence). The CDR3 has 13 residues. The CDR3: CASSQGQNQPQHF. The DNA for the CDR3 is TGTGCCAGCAGCCAAGGACAGAATCAGCCCCAGCATTTT.

Written as DNA, the CDR3 is TGTGCCAGCAGGGGACAGGGGGGCTACAATGAGCAGTTCTTC. Translation gives CASRGQGGYNEQFF. The chain links TRBV6-5 to TRBJ2-1, with 11 bases fitting TRBD1. V was pared by 6 bases and J by 3 bases, with 1 base of the junction left unmatched. The length of the CDR3 is 14 residues. In germline, CDR1 is MNHEY, CDR2 SVGAGI.

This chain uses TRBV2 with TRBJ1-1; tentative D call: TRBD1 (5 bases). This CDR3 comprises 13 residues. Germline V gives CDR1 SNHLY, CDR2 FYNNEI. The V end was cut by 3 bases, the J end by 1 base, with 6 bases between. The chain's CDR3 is CASSDRANTEAFF. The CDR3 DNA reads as TGTGCCAGCAGTGACAGGGCGAACACTGAAGCTTTCTTT.

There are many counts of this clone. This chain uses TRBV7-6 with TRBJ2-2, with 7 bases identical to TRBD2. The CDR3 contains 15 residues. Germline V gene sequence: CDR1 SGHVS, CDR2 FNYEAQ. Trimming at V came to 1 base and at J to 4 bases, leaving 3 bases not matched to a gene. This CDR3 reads CASSLGRGVTGELFF. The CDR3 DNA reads TGTGCCAGCAGCTTAGGACGGGGGGTCACCGGGGAGCTGTTTTTT.

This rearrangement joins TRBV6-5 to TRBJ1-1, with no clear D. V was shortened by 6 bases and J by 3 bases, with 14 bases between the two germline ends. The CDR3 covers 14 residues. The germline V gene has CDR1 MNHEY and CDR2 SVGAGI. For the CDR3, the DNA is TGTGCCAGCAGGCTCCAACTAGGTGACACTGAAGCTTTCTTT. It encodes CASRLQLGDTEAFF.

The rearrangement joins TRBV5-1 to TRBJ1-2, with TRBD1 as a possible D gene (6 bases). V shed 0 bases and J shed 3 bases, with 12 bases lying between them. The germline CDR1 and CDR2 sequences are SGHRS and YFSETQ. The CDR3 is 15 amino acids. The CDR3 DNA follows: TGCGCCAGCAGCTTGGCCCCAGGGGTTTACTATGGCTACACCTTC. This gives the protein CASSLAPGVYYGYTF.

The CDR3, as DNA: TGTGCCAGCAGCCCGGGACAGCAGAATTCACCCCTCCACTTT. It specifies CASSPGQQNSPLHF. This chain links TRBV7-9 with TRBJ1-6, with 7 bases matching TRBD1. Trimming removed 5 bases from V and 7 bases from J; junction bases left unmatched: 5. Looked up from germline, CDR1 is SEHNR and CDR2 is FQNEAQ (reference sequence). This CDR3 has 14 amino acids.

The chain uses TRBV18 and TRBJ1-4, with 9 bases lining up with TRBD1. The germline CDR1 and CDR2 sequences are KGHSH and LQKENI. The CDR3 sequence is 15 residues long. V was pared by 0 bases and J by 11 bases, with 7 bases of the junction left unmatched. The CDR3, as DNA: TGTGCCAGCTCACCACCTCCGGTTGGACAGGGGAAACTGTTTTTT. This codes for CASSPPPVGQGKLFF.

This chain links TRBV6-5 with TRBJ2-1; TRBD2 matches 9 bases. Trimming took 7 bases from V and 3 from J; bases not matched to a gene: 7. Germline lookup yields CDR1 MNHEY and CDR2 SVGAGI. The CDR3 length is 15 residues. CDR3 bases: TGTGCCAGCAAGCGGAAAGCGGGGGGCTACAATGAGCAGTTCTTC. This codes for CASKRKAGGYNEQFF.

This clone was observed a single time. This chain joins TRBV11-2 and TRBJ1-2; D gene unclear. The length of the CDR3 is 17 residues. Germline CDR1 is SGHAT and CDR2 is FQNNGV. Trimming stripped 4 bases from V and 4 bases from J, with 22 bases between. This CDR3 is CASSSLRVRRIGYGYTF. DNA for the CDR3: TGTGCCAGCAGCTCCCTTCGGGTTAGGCGGATAGGCTATGGCTACACCTTC.